This T cell receptor (beta chain) was recovered during a study of CD8+ T cells in alopecia areata. At the level of the study: Treated patients swallowed 5 to 10 mg of oral tofacitinib twice daily. Overall study results and limits: Tofacitinib significantly brought down scalp clonality and expanded CD8+ clones among top 100.

CDR3 length: 14 amino acids. V lost 0 bases and J 1 base, leaving 9 bases between the germline ends. Germline CDR1 and CDR2: GTSNPN and SVGIG (reference sequence). Following RNA extraction, reverse transcription yielded cDNA that acted as the sequencing template. Repertoires were generated with immunoSEQ multiplex PCR, while TCRdb's copy carries only in-frame clones and drops some. The table lists around 300,000 clones, around 64% of them singletons. Comments on this clone: Its target is not known.

As for treatment: oral pan-JAK inhibitor, 5-10 mg twice daily. This TCR came from a human donor with alopecia areata. J is TRBJ1-1 and V is TRBV30, with a possible D match to TRBD1 (5 bases). The specimen was CD4+ T cells sorted from blood, collected at roughly week 53, from a patient treated with tofacitinib. DNA for the CDR3: TGTGCCTGGAGTGTGGTAGGGGCGAACACTGAAGCTTTCTTT. This gives the protein CAWSVVGANTEAFF.